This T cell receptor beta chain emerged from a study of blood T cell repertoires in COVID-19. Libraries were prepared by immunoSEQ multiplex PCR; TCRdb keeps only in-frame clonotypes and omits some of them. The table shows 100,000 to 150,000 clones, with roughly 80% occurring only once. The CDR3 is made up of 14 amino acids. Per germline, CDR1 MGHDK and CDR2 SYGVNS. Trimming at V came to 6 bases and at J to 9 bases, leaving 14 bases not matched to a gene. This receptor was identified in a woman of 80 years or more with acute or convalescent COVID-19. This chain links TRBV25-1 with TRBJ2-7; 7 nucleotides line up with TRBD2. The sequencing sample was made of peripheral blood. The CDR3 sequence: CASSSPGLPRGQYF. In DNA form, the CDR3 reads TGTGCCAGCAGCAGCCCGGGACTACCGAGGGGGCAGTACTTC.